Below, 11 T cell receptor beta chains from the same sample are listed, as sequenced in a study of T-cell reconstitution after alpha-beta-depleted transplantation in children. During its preparation, the TCRbeta library received unique molecular identifiers. TCRdb passed the PCR reads through MiXCR, listing each CDR3 protein once. The sample lists 200,000 to 250,000 distinct CDR3 sequences; approximately 8.9% were seen once. Material: PBMCs, mostly from graft donor cells, obtained 180 days after TCRalphabeta/CD19-depleted stem cell transplant. These receptors came from a male patient between 5 and 17 years old who had a stem cell transplant for acute lymphoblastic leukemia, so the T cells may come from the graft donor.

This clonotype was counted ten times or more. The chain recombines TRBV7-2 with TRBJ2-7; a possible D gene is TRBD2 (5 bases). Trimming removed 4 bases at V and 1 base at J, with 17 bases between. The length of the CDR3 is 16 residues. CDR1 is SGHTA and CDR2 is FQGNSA in the germline V gene. The CDR3 protein is CASSSPGGGPSYEQYF. The CDR3, as DNA: TGTGCCAGCAGCTCCCCCGGCGGAGGTCCTTCCTACGAGCAGTACTTC.

CDR3 protein: CASSQVYRFTDTQYF. CDR3 nucleotide sequence: TGCGCCAGCAGCCAAGTTTACAGATTCACAGATACGCAGTATTTT. The chain joins TRBV4-1 to TRBJ2-3; D unclear. This CDR3 spans 15 amino acids. V dropped 1 base and J dropped 2 bases, with 10 bases sitting between them. Germline V lookup: CDR1 MGHRA, CDR2 YSYEKL.

This clonotype was seen repeatedly, ten times or more. DNA of the CDR3: TGTGCCAGCAGGGGAGACAGGGTGTGGAACTATGGCTACACCTTC. Its translation: CASRGDRVWNYGYTF. The rearrangement joins TRBV2 to TRBJ1-2; 7 nucleotides align to TRBD1. J was trimmed by 2 bases and V by 6 bases; bases with no gene match: 9. The CDR3 length is 15 residues. The V gene's germline CDR1 is SNHLY and CDR2 FYNNEI.

This clonotype showed up many times. The genes are TRBV24-1 and TRBJ2-1; TRBD1 matches at 9 bases. Germline-derived CDR1 and CDR2 are KGHDR and SFDVKD. The CDR3 runs 15 residues. Losses at the gene ends were 3 bases for V and 2 bases for J; bases not matched to a gene: 1. The CDR3 nucleotides read TGTGCCACCAGTGATCACAGGGGGCCCTACAATGAGCAGTTCTTC. This encodes CATSDHRGPYNEQFF.

This clonotype was seen at least ten times. This chain links TRBV12-3 or TRBV12-4 with TRBJ2-3; D remains unclear. The CDR3 runs 9 residues. The germline V and J ends were trimmed by 7 bases and 14 bases, with 10 bases remaining between them. The CDR3 loop reads CASNVPPYF. DNA of the CDR3: TGTGCCAGCAATGTCCCTCCGTATTTT.

In this sample, this clonotype turned up many times. This chain joins TRBV12-5 and TRBJ1-5, with a tentative D call TRBD1 (6 bases). The CDR3 totals 14 residues. V was trimmed by 6 bases and J by 2 bases, leaving 11 bases between them. CDR1 and CDR2 (germline): LGHNT, FRNRAP. CDR3 residues: CASGPSGGNQPQHF. The DNA of the CDR3 is TGTGCTAGTGGCCCTTCAGGGGGCAATCAGCCCCAGCATTTT.

This clonotype was counted ten times or more. V usage is TRBV28 and J usage is TRBJ2-3; D gene ambiguous. CDR3 length: 15 residues. Trimming took 7 bases from V and 8 from J, leaving 22 bases between them. The V gene's germline CDR1 is MDHEN and CDR2 SYDVKM. The DNA for the CDR3 is TGTGCCAGCATCGCGCCCACCGGAACATCAGTTACGCAGTATTTT. The encoded protein is CASIAPTGTSVTQYF.

This clonotype was detected a few times. The chain couples TRBV2 to TRBJ2-1, with D tentatively TRBD2 (6 bases). Germline CDR1 SNHLY, CDR2 FYNNEI. The CDR3 sequence is 11 residues long. Deletions cut 6 bases from V and 9 bases from J, with 9 bases between. Here the CDR3 reads CASSGTPEQFF. As DNA, the CDR3 is TGTGCCAGCAGCGGGACTCCTGAGCAGTTCTTC.

In its sample, this clonotype was seen many times. This chain joins TRBV7-8 and TRBJ2-2; maybe TRBD2 (6 bases). CDR1 and CDR2 (germline): SGHVS, FQNEAQ. The CDR3 contains 15 residues. The ends were cut back, 5 bases at V and 7 bases at J, with 17 bases in the middle. The CDR3 sequence is CASSQRRGEGGELFF. In nucleotides, the CDR3 is TGTGCCAGCAGCCAAAGGAGGGGCGAGGGCGGGGAGCTGTTTTTT.

This clonotype was picked up many times. The CDR3 DNA reads TGCGCCAGCGAAGAGGGGTGGTCGACCGGGGAGCTGTTTTTT. Translating it yields CASEEGWSTGELFF. The V gene is TRBV5-1, the J gene TRBJ2-2; either TRBD1 or TRBD2 may fit D (5 bases each). The CDR3 has 14 residues. The germline CDR1 and CDR2 sequences are SGHRS and YFSETQ. V was trimmed by 7 bases and J by 5 bases, leaving 15 bases between them.

This clonotype was seen repeatedly, ten times or more. The rearrangement joins TRBV18 to TRBJ2-5, with no clear D. The ends were cut back, 3 bases at V and 0 bases at J, with 5 bases in the middle. Germline loops: CDR1 KGHSH, CDR2 LQKENI. The CDR3 contains 13 residues. DNA of the CDR3: TGTGCCAGCTCACCTGGGCACCAAGAGACCCAGTACTTC. This encodes CASSPGHQETQYF.